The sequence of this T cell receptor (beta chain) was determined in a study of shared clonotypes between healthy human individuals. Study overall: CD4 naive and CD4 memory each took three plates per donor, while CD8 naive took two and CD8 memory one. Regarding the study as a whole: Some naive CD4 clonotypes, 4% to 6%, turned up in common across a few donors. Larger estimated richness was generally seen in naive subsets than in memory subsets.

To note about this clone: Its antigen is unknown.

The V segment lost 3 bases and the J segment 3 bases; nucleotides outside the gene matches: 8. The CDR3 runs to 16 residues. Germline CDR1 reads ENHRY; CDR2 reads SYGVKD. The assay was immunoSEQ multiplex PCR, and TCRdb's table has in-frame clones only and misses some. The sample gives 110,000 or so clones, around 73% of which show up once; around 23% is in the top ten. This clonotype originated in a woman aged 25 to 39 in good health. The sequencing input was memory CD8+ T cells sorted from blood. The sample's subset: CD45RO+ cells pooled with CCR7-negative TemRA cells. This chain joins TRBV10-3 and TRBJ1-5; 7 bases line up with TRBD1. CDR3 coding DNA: TGTGCCATCAGTGAACTCGACAGGGTCGTCAATCAGCCCCAGCATTTT. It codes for CAISELDRVVNQPQHF.